The source of this T cell receptor beta chain is a study of cytomegalovirus exposure and HLA in healthy donors. Broader study findings: Later work found most CMV-associated TCR beta chains apparently HLA-restricted. Presence/absence analyses assumed roughly uniform sequencing depth across donors. Most likely, a cluster of highly shared sequence variants arose as a sequencing artifact. Common viral pathogens seemed to be connected with several of the most significant clusters, according to a later analysis.

Germline loops: CDR1 SNHLY, CDR2 FYNNEI. Trimming left V 8 bases short and J 3 bases short, with 14 bases between. The CDR3 runs to 13 residues. PCR was performed using 60 Vbeta and 13 Jbeta primers. Generated by immunoSEQ multiplex PCR, the TCRdb table keeps only in-frame clones and is missing some. The sample holds fewer than 80,000 clones, less than 75% seen once. This clone was seen once. Its antigen remains unidentified. The chain employs TRBV2 and TRBJ2-7, with D possibly matching TRBD2 (6 bases). This receptor was identified in a man in his fifties or sixties in good health and CMV-seropositive. The sequenced material came from PBMCs. The CDR3 spells CASGTLNDYEQYF. CDR3 DNA sequence: TGTGCCAGCGGGACTTTAAATGACTACGAGCAGTACTTC.